These T cell receptor beta chains were read from a single sample in a study of cytomegalovirus exposure and HLA in healthy donors. Assay used: immunoSEQ multiplex PCR; TCRdb lists only in-frame clones, some missing. In the table there are some 170,000 clones, nearly 80% of which are singletons. The specimen was PBMCs. Receptors originate from a man between 40 and 49 years old in good health and CMV-seropositive. Each CDR3 is given without its conserved first and last residue. Fields, in order: CDR3 length, V gene, CDR3 protein.

12 TRBV7-9 ASSPGTNTGELF
12 TRBV5-5 ASSFGKGLYEQY
12 TRBV5-4 ASSTGQQNYGYT
14 TRBV10-3 AISPGLAGNYNEQF
12 TRBV6-5 ASSYGSGGDTQY
12 TRBV19 ASSRGHGNEKLF
13 TRBV5-1 ASSLMSNGNYEQY
12 TRBV11-2 ASSPIGGPYEQY
13 TRBV18 ASSPSGAIARGQY
9 TRBV5-6 ASIKGVEQF
11 TRBV29-1 SVEVGSAGELF
13 TRBV27 ASSLGTSGDNEQF
12 TRBV7-8 ASSTGTSIQTQY
14 TRBV4-1 ASSQPRGLGGNTIY
12 TRBV7-3 ASSLTGLAHEQF
17 TRBV6-1 ASSEEGTSGRGGTGELF
13 TRBV5-1 ASSLVTGTSYEQY
15 TRBV15 ATSHGGTPNSGEKLF
13 TRBV7-5 ARSLGWREGDEQF
14 TRBV25-1 ASIGGRRGYYNEQF
13 TRBV30 AWSRRGANNSPLH
11 TRBV10-2 ASSGDMGNTIY
14 TRBV7-2 ASSLAATRNTGELF
14 TRBV7-9 ASSLLAGGRAGELF
12 TRBV7-2 ASSLRDRAYEQY
9 TRBV19 ASSMDSQQY
11 TRBV19 ASSIQYQETQY
10 TRBV18 ASSPRAETQY
14 TRBV7-9 ASSANGQGMFHEQY
12 TRBV7-2 ASSLWERGYGYT
10 TRBV29-1 SANTPQETQY
12 TRBV11-2 ASSLGDSPYGYT
13 TRBV28 ASSSRGTSGGEQY
18 TRBV7-3 ASSLTSTGGPQVGQNIQY
13 TRBV5-1 ASSSTSRATYEQY
12 TRBV28 ASRNQGTNEKLF
11 TRBV30 AWSASGRETQY
13 TRBV19 ASSIRAGEPDTQY
14 TRBV4-2 ASSQVAGVQTYEQY
13 TRBV28 ASSSRTGKSGELF
13 TRBV5-1 ASSFTRDRSYEQY
12 TRBV5-1 ASSTNDMNTEAF
14 TRBV9 ASSVAGTGAYNEQF
14 TRBV6-1 ASSEASGGRGTEAF